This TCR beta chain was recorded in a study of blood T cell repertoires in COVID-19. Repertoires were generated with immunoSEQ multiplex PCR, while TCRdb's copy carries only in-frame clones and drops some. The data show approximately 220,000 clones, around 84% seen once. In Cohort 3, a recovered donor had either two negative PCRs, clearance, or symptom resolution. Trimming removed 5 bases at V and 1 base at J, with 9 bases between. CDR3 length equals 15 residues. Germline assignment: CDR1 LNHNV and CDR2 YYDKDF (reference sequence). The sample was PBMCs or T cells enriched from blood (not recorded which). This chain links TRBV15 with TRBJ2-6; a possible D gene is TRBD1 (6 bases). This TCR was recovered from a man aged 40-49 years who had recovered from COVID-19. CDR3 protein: CATSATGSGANVLTF. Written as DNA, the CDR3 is TGTGCCACCAGCGCCACAGGGTCTGGGGCCAACGTCCTGACTTTC.